This T cell receptor (beta chain) originates from a study of shared clonotypes between healthy human individuals (dated by TCRdb to about 2020). With respect to the entire study: The cohort included a few men and a couple of women between 18 and 49 years of age. For each donor, three plates each were used for CD4 naive and CD4 memory, two plates were used for CD8 naive, and one plate was used for CD8 memory. Blood TCR repertoires of five healthy adults were deeply sequenced to estimate repertoire size and the extent of clonotype sharing between individuals. To increase sequencing depth and limit assay-specific biases, different laboratories used diverse techniques to prepare libraries and sequence TCR repertoires. Per donor, leukapheresis produced somewhere between about 0.9 and 9.5 billion PBMCs.

TCR CDR3 regions were amplified from genomic DNA by multiplex PCR using the deep immunoSEQ assay. Extracted genomic DNA from each cell subset was distributed evenly across all wells of several immunoSEQ 96-well plates, and each plate was treated as a replicate. For sorted subsets, 200 to 250 ng genomic DNA, equal to about 30,000 T cell genomes, was loaded into each replicate PCR. The purified libraries were quantified using a Qubit 3.0 fluorometer, sized with a Bioanalyzer 2100, and then quantified again using the KAPA Library Quantification kit. Each immunoSEQ 96-well plate was sequenced on its own single-read 150-cycle Illumina NextSeq 550 flow cell. Under the source paper's analysis protocol: Because only junctional sequences without quality scores were contained in the immunoSEQ output, filtering matching that applied to full-length reads could not be performed. To assign V/J genes and CDR3, sequences were annotated against IMGT germline references using PyIR, a Python wrapper for IgBLAST v1.9. Reads were filtered out if the reads had weak V/J assignments (E-value above 1e-6), no CDR3, stop codons, out-of-frame junctions, or ambiguous translated residues. A V3J clonotype was defined by an identical inferred V gene, J gene, and CDR3 amino acid sequence. Percentage overlap between repertoires was calculated by dividing the number of shared unique clonotypes by the size of the smaller repertoire. Three approaches were used to assess repertoire richness: RTK rarefaction, the Chao1 estimator, and Recon v2.1 estimates of unobserved clonotypes. Generation probabilities were computed with OLGA for all TCRbeta clonotypes obtained by the gDNA method from several donors. The table comes from immuneACCESS by way of TCRdb, which keeps in-frame sequences with V and J called. Part of the clones is missing from these tables; in studies checked, under half for an unresolved V gene and the rest for unknown reasons. V and J calls plus clone size are reproduced from that table; the DNA served to infer D and trimming. This sample lists about 580,000 clones; roughly 98% were detected once. The ten most abundant clones make up 0.3% of the sample.

On the study overall, not on this receptor specifically: Sampling was restricted to blood, and TCR repertoires in tissue are likely to differ from TCR repertoires in blood. Because the study included only a small number of donors, the genetic and exposure-history diversity represented was limited. Incomplete sequencing was indicated by rarefaction of sorted-subset datasets, despite the large sequencing depth. Clonotypes shared by all four sorted-subset donors showed higher generation probabilities than non-shared clonotypes. Estimated clonotype richness was generally larger for naive than for memory subsets. When a handful of donors were compared, the shared fraction of clonotypes was about 5.5% for naive CD4, around 3.6% for naive CD8, 2% to 2.5% for memory CD4, and under 0.5% for memory CD8. Pairwise subsampling indicated that sequencing depth was expected to affect the degree of clonotype sharing among donors.

CD8 naive samples consisted of CD45RO-negative cells that were positively selected for CCR7, yielding a CD45RA+CCR7+ population without TemRA cells. The donors were healthy, HIV-negative adults who had no recently reported acute infections or vaccinations. Only Caucasian adults living in Nashville, Tennessee, USA were represented among the donors. Blood was obtained by leukapheresis, after which PBMCs were separated by Ficoll-Histopaque density gradient centrifugation and cryopreserved in liquid nitrogen vapor phase. Analytical flow cytometry was used to check the purity and quantity of each magnetically sorted T cell population. From each sorted fraction, genomic DNA was isolated and quantified by UV absorbance on a Nanodrop 2000c. From the germline V gene (reference sequence), CDR1 is SGHKS and CDR2 is YYEKEE. Trimming takes 0 bases from V and 8 bases from J, and the germline ends sit 18 bases apart. Inclusive of the bounding cysteine and phenylalanine, the CDR3 is 16 residues long. Only the CDR3 part of the read is kept: 48 bases, read in frame from the first base.

Regarding this clone: The antigen it recognizes is unknown. No quality values exist for individual bases; no much larger clone is one base distant.

Rearrangement joined TRBV5-5 to TRBJ2-4; a tentative D match to TRBD1 spans 7 bases. Sequencing used naive CD8+ T cells sorted from blood. Taken with the paper, the label for cell subset or site translates to: CD45RA+CCR7+. The origin of this receptor is a man aged 25-45 years in good health. DNA sequence: TGTGCCAGCAGCTTGGAAATTGGAGGGGGCGAGTACATTCAGTACTTC. Protein translation: CASSLEIGGGEYIQYF. Reference TRBV5-5 and TRBJ2-4 genes cover what lies past the CDR3, so the full variable domain is DAGVTQSPTHLIKTRGQQVTLRCSPISGHKSVSWYQQVLGQGPQFIFQYYEKEERGRGNFPDRFSARQFPNYSSELNVNALLLGDSALYLCASSLEIGGGEYIQYFGAGTRLSVL.